This entry lists 12 T cell receptor beta chains sequenced from one sample in a study of T-cell memory formation after mild COVID-19. TCRdb fed the 5' RACE reads into MiXCR, producing one record per CDR3 protein. The repertoire holds roughly 89,000 distinct CDR3 sequences, about 16% seen once, with under 45% in the top ten. Sequences were obtained from PBMCs or a T cell subset sorted from them (not recorded which). The source of these receptors is a man younger than 35 who had mild COVID-19 (a few samples of this study predate the infection). Cell type and time point are not known.

This chain connects TRBV11-2 to TRBJ1-6; the D is unclear. Germline V gene lookup returns CDR1 SGHAT and CDR2 FQNNGV. The CDR3 consists of 14 residues. Trimming shortened V by 2 bases and J by 8 bases, and 10 bases separated the two germline ends. The CDR3 DNA follows: TGTGCCAGCAGCTTAAATGGTCTGGATTCACCCCTCCACTTT. It encodes CASSLNGLDSPLHF.

V gene TRBV7-9 combines with J gene TRBJ2-7; perhaps TRBD2 as D (5 bases). In germline, CDR1 is SEHNR, CDR2 FQNEAQ (reference sequence). The V and J ends lost 1 base and 6 bases respectively, with 7 bases between them. The CDR3 is 12 amino acids. The chain's CDR3 is CASSLGEGEQYF. As DNA, the CDR3 is TGTGCCAGCAGCTTAGGTGAGGGCGAGCAGTACTTC.

This clonotype was seen more than once but under ten times. The genes are TRBV10-3 and TRBJ1-5, with 7 positions matching TRBD1. V was pared by 3 bases and J by 7 bases, with 9 bases of the junction left unmatched. The germline CDR1 and CDR2 sequences are ENHRY and SYGVKD. The CDR3 is made up of 15 amino acids. CDR3 DNA sequence: TGTGCCATCAGTGAAGGGATGTTAGGGGGCCAGCCCCAGCATTTT. Its protein is CAISEGMLGGQPQHF.

In its sample, this clonotype was seen a few times. The chain carries TRBV7-9 and TRBJ2-1, with D tentatively TRBD1 (5 bases). Trimming stripped 6 bases from V and 0 bases from J, with 12 bases between. Per germline, CDR1 SEHNR and CDR2 FQNEAQ (reference sequence). This CDR3 contains 15 residues. CDR3 nucleotide sequence: TGTGCCAGCAGGGACACACCACGCTCCTACAATGAGCAGTTCTTC. This sequence encodes CASRDTPRSYNEQFF. Based on the CDR3 plus reference TRBV7-9 and TRBJ2-1, the full variable domain is DTGVSQNPRHKITKRGQNVTFRCDPISEHNRLYWYRQTLGQGPEFLTYFQNEAQLEKSRLLSDRFSAERPKGSFSTLEIQRTEQGDSAMYLCASRDTPRSYNEQFFGPGTRLTVL.

V usage is TRBV27 and J usage is TRBJ1-2, with D perhaps TRBD1 (5 bases). The CDR3 loop spans 15 amino acids. Deletions cut 6 bases from V and 3 bases from J, with 17 bases between. From germline, CDR1 is MNHEY and CDR2 SMNVEV (reference sequence). The CDR3 spells CASSPEGREDYGYTF. As DNA, the CDR3 is TGTGCCAGCAGCCCGGAGGGCAGGGAGGACTATGGCTACACCTTC.

This clonotype was detected only a few times. J is TRBJ1-1 and V is TRBV27; tentative D call: TRBD1 (5 bases). This CDR3 has 14 amino acids. CDR1 is MNHEY and CDR2 is SMNVEV in the germline V gene (reference sequence). V was pared by 2 bases and J by 11 bases, with 18 bases between. The CDR3 loop reads CASSLILRDPPAFF. The CDR3 coding sequence is TGTGCCAGCAGTTTAATTCTCCGGGACCCACCGGCTTTCTTT.

There are a few counts of this clonotype. The chain has TRBV3-1 and TRBJ2-6, with 9 bases fitting TRBD1. The trim removed 4 bases at V and 1 base at J, leaving 8 bases unmatched. The CDR3 length is 18 residues. Per germline, CDR1 LGHDT and CDR2 YNNKEL (reference sequence). CDR3 in amino acids: CASSRSRGTGSGANVLTF. The CDR3 DNA follows: TGTGCCAGCAGCCGGAGTAGGGGGACAGGGTCTGGGGCCAACGTCCTGACTTTC. Drawing the rest from reference TRBV3-1 and TRBJ2-6, the complete variable domain is DTAVSQTPKYLVTQMGNDKSIKCEQNLGHDTMYWYKQDSKKFLKIMFSYNNKELIINETVPNRFSPKSPDKAHLNLHINSLELGDSAVYFCASSRSRGTGSGANVLTFGAGSRLTVL.

The CDR3 sequence is CASRYDGGTDTQYF. CDR3 DNA: TGTGCCAGCAGATATGACGGGGGTACAGATACGCAGTATTTT. V usage is TRBV6-2 or TRBV6-3 and J usage is TRBJ2-3; possibly TRBD2 for D (6 bases). Germline CDR1 reads MNHEY; CDR2 reads SVGEGT. V lost 6 bases and J lost 3, with 13 bases in between. The CDR3 consists of 14 residues.

The genes are TRBV4-1 and TRBJ1-5; D might be TRBD1 (5 bases). This CDR3 spans 17 amino acids. Germline CDR1 is MGHRA and CDR2 is YSYEKL. The V end was cut by 1 base, the J end by 5 bases, with 18 bases between. Written as DNA, the CDR3 is TGCGCCAGCAGCCAAGGGAAGGGGACCGCGTGGGATCAGCCCCAGCATTTT. It is translated as CASSQGKGTAWDQPQHF.

This clonotype was detected a few times. The chain uses TRBV9 and TRBJ2-7; D is unclear. Trimming left V 6 bases short and J 5 bases short, with 18 bases between. The V gene's germline CDR1 is SGDLS and CDR2 YYNGEE. CDR3 length equals 14 residues. The CDR3 DNA is TGTGCCAGCACTGCCCTCGTCGCAAAGGACGAGCAGTACGTC. Its translation: CASTALVAKDEQYV.

V and J are TRBV5-1 and TRBJ1-1; tentatively, D is TRBD1 (5 bases). Trimming pared 0 bases from V and 4 bases from J, leaving 13 bases between. The length of the CDR3 is 15 residues. CDR1 and CDR2 from the germline V gene are SGHRS and YFSETQ. CDR3 residues: CASSLDRWGGTEAFF. CDR3 DNA: TGCGCCAGCAGCTTGGATCGGTGGGGGGGCACTGAAGCTTTCTTT.

The V call is TRBV2, the J call TRBJ2-7; 10 bases align to TRBD1. V shed 8 bases and J 3 bases; nucleotides not matched to a gene: 4. Germline V lookup: CDR1 SNHLY, CDR2 FYNNEI. The CDR3 totals 13 residues. CDR3 in amino acids: CASGQGEFYEQYF. The CDR3 DNA sequence: TGTGCCAGCGGACAGGGGGAGTTCTACGAGCAGTACTTC.